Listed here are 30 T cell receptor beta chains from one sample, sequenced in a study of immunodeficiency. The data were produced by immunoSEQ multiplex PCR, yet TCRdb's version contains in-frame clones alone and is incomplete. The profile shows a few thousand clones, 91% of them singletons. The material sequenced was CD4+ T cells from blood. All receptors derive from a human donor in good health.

CDR3 region: CASSQGGIQETQYF. The CDR3 DNA reads as TGTGCCAGCAGCCAGGGGGGGATCCAAGAGACCCAGTACTTC. This chain uses TRBV6-6 with TRBJ2-5; D possibly uses TRBD1 or TRBD2 (7 bases each). The germline V gene encodes CDR1 MNHNY and CDR2 SVGAGI (reference sequence). V lost 6 bases and J 1 base, leaving 12 bases between the germline ends. The CDR3 is 14 amino acids.

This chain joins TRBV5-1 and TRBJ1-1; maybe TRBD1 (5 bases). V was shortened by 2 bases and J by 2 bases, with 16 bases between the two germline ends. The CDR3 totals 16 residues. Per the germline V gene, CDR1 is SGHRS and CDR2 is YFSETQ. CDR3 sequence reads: CASSFRGLGDNTEAFF. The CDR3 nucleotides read TGCGCCAGCAGCTTTAGGGGTCTCGGGGATAACACTGAAGCTTTCTTT.

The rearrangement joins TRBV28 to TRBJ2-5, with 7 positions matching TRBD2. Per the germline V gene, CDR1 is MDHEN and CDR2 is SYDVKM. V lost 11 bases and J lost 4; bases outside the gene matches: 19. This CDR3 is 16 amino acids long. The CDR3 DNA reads TGTGCCGGCGCCAGCCACTCGGGGAGGGCTGGAGAGACCCAGTACTTC. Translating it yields CAGASHSGRAGETQYF.

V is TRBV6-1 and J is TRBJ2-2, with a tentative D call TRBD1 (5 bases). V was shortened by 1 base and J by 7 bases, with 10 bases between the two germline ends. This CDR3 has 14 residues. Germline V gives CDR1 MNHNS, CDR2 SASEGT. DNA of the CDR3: TGTGCCAGCAGTGAAGTGCCAGGGATCGGGGAGCTGTTTTTT. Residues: CASSEVPGIGELFF.

CDR3: CASTPGRRGEKLFF. The CDR3 DNA sequence: TGTGCCAGCACTCCGGGCCGGCGGGGGGAAAAACTGTTTTTT. The gene calls are TRBV7-9 and TRBJ1-4; D is possibly TRBD1 (5 bases). V was pared by 7 bases and J by 8 bases, with 17 bases between. The CDR3 sequence is 14 residues long. Germline loops: CDR1 SEHNR, CDR2 FQNEAQ (reference sequence).

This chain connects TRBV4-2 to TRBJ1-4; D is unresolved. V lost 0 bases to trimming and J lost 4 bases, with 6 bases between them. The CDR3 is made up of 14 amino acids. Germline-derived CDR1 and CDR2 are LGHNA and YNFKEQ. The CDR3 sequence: CASSQEGFNEKLFF. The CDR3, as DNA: TGTGCCAGCAGCCAAGAGGGTTTTAATGAAAAACTGTTTTTT.

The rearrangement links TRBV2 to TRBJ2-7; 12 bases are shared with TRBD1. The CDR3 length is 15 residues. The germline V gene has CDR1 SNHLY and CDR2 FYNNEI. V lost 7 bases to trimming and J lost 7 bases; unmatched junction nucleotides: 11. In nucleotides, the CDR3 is TGTGCCAGCACGGACCGGGACAGGGGGCCTAGTGAGCAGTACTTC. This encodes CASTDRDRGPSEQYF. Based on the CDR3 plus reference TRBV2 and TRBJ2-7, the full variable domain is EPEVTQTPSHQVTQMGQEVILRCVPISNHLYFYWYRQILGQKVEFLVSFYNNEISEKSEIFDDQFSVERPDGSNFTLKIRSTKLEDSAMYFCASTDRDRGPSEQYFGPGTRLTVT.

The DNA of the CDR3 is TGCAGCGTAGTAAACCGGCTTTCGAACACTGAAGCTTTCTTT. Translation: CSVVNRLSNTEAFF. The gene calls are TRBV29-1 and TRBJ1-1; D not certain. This CDR3 has 14 amino acids. V was trimmed by 6 bases and J by 1 base, leaving 15 bases between them. CDR1 and CDR2 (germline): SQVTM, ANQGSEA.

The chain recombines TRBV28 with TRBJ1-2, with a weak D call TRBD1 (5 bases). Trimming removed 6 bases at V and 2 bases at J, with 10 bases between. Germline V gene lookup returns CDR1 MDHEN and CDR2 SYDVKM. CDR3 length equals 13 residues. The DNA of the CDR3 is TGTGCCAGCAGGAAGACAGCAAACTATGGCTACACCTTC. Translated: CASRKTANYGYTF.

The CDR3 nucleotides read TGTGCCAGCAGTTTAGACTACACGGTGCCCTACAATGAGCAGTTCTTC. Its translation: CASSLDYTVPYNEQFF. This rearrangement joins TRBV27 to TRBJ2-1; maybe TRBD2 (5 bases). The V end was cut by 2 bases, the J end by 2 bases, with 13 bases between. The CDR3 has 16 residues. CDR1 MNHEY and CDR2 SMNVEV come from the germline V gene (reference sequence).

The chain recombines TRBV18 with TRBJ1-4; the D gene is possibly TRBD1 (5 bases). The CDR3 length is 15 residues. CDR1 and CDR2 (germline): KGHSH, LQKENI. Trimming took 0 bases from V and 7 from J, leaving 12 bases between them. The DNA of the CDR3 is TGTGCCAGCTCACCACCGAAGGGGACCGGTGAAAAACTGTTTTTT. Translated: CASSPPKGTGEKLFF.

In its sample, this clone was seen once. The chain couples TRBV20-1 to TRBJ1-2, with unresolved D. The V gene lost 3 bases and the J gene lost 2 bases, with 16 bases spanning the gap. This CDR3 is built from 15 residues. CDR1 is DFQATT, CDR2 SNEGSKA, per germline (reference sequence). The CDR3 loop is CSASMFTENNYGYTF. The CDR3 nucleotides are TGCAGTGCTAGTATGTTCACAGAGAACAACTATGGCTACACCTTC.

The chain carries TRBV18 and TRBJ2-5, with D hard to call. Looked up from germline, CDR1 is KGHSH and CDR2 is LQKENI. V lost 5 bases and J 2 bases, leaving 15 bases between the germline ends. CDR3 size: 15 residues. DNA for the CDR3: TGTGCCAGCTCAACTCGGGCTCAGAATCAAGAGACCCAGTACTTC. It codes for CASSTRAQNQETQYF.

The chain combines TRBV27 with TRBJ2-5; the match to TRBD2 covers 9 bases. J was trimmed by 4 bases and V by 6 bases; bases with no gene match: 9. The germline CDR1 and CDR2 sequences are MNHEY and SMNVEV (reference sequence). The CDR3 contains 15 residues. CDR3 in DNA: TGTGCCAGCAGGACGAATGGACTAGCGTCAGAGACCCAGTACTTC. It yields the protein CASRTNGLASETQYF.

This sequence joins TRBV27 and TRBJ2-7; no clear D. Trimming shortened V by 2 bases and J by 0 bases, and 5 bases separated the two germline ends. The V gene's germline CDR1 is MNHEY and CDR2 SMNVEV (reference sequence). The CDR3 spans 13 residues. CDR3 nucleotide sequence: TGTGCCAGCAGTTTAAAGGACTCCTACGAGCAGTACTTC. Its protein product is CASSLKDSYEQYF.

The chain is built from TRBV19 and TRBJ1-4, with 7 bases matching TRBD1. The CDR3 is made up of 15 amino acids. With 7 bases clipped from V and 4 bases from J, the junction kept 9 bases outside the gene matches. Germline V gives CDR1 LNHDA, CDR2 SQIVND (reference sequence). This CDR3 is CASKTGVLRNEKLFF. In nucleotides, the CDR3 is TGTGCCAGTAAAACAGGGGTTCTTCGTAATGAAAAACTGTTTTTT.

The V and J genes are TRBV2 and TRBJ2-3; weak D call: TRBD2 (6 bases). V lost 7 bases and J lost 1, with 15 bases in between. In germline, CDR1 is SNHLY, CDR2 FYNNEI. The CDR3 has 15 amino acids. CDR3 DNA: TGTGCCAGCAAACCCCGGGGAGGCGGCACAGATACGCAGTATTTT. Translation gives CASKPRGGGTDTQYF.

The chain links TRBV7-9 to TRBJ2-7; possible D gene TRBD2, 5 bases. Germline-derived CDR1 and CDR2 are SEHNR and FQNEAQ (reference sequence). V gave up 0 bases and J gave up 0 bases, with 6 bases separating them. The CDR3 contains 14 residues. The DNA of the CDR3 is TGTGCCAGCAGCTTAGCCGAGGGCTCCTACGAGCAGTACTTC. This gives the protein CASSLAEGSYEQYF.

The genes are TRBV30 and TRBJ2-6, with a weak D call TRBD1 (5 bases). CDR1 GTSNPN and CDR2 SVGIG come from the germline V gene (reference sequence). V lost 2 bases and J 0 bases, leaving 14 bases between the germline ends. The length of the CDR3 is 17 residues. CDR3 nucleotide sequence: TGTGCCTGGAGTCAGGGCGCTCTCAGCTCTGGGGCCAACGTCCTGACTTTC. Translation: CAWSQGALSSGANVLTF.

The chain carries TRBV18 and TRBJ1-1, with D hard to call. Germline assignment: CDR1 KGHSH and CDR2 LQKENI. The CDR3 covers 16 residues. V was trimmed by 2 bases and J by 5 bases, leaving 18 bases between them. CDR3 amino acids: CASSPSDAWSATEAFF. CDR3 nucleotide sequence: TGTGCCAGCTCACCAAGCGACGCCTGGTCGGCGACTGAAGCTTTCTTT.

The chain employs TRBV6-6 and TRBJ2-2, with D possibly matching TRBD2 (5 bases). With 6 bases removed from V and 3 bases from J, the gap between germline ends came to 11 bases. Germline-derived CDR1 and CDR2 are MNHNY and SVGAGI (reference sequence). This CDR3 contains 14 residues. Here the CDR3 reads CASRKQLDTGELFF. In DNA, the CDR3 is TGTGCCAGCAGAAAGCAACTAGACACCGGGGAGCTGTTTTTT.

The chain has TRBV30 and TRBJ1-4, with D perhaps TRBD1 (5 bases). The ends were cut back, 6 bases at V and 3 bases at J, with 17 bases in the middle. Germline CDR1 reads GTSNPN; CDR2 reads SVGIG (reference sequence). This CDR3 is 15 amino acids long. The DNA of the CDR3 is TGTGCCTGCCAACCGACTGGGGGAGCTAATGAAAAACTGTTTTTT. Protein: CACQPTGGANEKLFF.

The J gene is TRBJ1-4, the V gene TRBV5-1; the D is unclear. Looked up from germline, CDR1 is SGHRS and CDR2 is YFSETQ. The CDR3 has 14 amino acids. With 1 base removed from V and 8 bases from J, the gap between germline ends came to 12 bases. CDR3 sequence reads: CASSLIGRREKLFF. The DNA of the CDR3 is TGCGCCAGCAGCTTGATAGGACGGAGGGAAAAACTGTTTTTT.

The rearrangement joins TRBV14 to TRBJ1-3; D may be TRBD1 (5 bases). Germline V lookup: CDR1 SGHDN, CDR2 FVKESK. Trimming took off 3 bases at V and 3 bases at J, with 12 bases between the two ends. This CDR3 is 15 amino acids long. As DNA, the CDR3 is TGTGCCAGCAGCCAGAACCGGGACGGTGGAAACACCATATATTTT. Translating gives CASSQNRDGGNTIYF.

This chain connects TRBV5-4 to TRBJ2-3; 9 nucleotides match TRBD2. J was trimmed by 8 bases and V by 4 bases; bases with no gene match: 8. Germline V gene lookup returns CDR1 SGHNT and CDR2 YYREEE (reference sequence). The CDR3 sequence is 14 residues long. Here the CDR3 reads CASSGGGSGGTQYF. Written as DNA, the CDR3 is TGTGCCAGCAGCGGTGGGGGTAGCGGGGGTACGCAGTATTTT.

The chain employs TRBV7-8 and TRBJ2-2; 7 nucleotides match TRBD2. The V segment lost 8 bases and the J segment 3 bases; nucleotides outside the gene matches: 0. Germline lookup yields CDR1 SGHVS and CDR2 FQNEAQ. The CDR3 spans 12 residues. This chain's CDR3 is CASGGDTGELFF. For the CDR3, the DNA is TGTGCCAGCGGGGGGGACACCGGGGAGCTGTTTTTT.

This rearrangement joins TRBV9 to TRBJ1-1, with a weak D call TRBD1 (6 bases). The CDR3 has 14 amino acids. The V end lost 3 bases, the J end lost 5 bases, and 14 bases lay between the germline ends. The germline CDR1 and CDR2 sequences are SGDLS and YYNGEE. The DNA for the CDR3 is TGTGCCAGCAGCGCGGGCTGGGGGCGAACTGAAGCTTTCTTT. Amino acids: CASSAGWGRTEAFF.

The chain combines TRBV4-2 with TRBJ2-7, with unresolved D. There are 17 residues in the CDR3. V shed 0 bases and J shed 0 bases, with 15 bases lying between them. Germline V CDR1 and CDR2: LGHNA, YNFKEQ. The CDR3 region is CASSQDRSVGHSYEQYF. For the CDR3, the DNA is TGTGCCAGCAGCCAAGACAGATCGGTTGGGCACTCCTACGAGCAGTACTTC.

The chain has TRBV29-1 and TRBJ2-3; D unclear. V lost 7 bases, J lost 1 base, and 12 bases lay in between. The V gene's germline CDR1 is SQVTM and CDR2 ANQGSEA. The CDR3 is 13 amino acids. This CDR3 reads CSADPKGTDTQYF. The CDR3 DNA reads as TGCAGCGCCGACCCTAAAGGCACAGATACGCAGTATTTT.

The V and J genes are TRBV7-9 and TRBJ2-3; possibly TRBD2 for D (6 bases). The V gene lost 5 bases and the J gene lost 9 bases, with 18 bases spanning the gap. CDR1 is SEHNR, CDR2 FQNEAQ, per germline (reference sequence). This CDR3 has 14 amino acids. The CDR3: CASSQSESRGTQYF. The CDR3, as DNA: TGTGCCAGCAGCCAAAGCGAAAGCCGGGGGACGCAGTATTTT.